Below, 11 T cell receptor beta chains from the same sample are listed, as sequenced in a study of blood T cell repertoires in COVID-19. Generated by immunoSEQ multiplex PCR, the TCRdb table keeps only in-frame clones and is missing some. The sample gives more than 120,000 clones, around 87% of which show up once; over 8.5% is in the top ten. The sample was peripheral blood. The origin of the receptors is a woman aged 45 to 65 with active or convalescent COVID-19.

The gene calls are TRBV18 and TRBJ2-1; 10 nucleotides match TRBD1. CDR1 and CDR2 (germline): KGHSH, LQKENI. With V trimmed by 3 bases and J by 9 bases, 8 bases remained unmatched. The CDR3 has 15 amino acids. Here the CDR3 reads CASSPTGQGVSEQFF. The CDR3, as DNA: TGTGCCAGCTCACCTACTGGACAGGGGGTTAGTGAGCAGTTCTTC.

The genes are TRBV6-5 and TRBJ2-7; 8 positions match TRBD2. The V gene end was trimmed by 7 bases and the J gene end by 0 bases; junction bases not matched to a gene: 8. This CDR3 region has 15 residues. CDR1 and CDR2 from the germline V gene are MNHEY and SVGAGI. In DNA, the CDR3 is TGTGCCAGCAACGACCGCGGGAGGACCTCCTACGAGCAGTACTTC. Amino acids: CASNDRGRTSYEQYF.

J is TRBJ1-1 and V is TRBV30; a possible D gene is TRBD1 (6 bases). Trimming stripped 2 bases from V and 2 bases from J, with 12 bases between. CDR3 length: 14 amino acids. CDR1 and CDR2 (germline): GTSNPN, SVGIG (reference sequence). The CDR3 bases are TGTGCCTGGAGTAGCAGGGGACCTAACACTGAAGCTTTCTTT. It specifies CAWSSRGPNTEAFF.

This clone was picked up a small number of times. The rearrangement uses TRBV28 and TRBJ1-1, with D hard to call. Trimming took 1 base from V and 3 from J, leaving 12 bases between them. Germline values: CDR1 MDHEN, CDR2 SYDVKM. The CDR3 extends over 15 amino acids. In nucleotides, the CDR3 is TGTGCCAGCAGTTTATCCTCGAGTGGGCACACTGAAGCTTTCTTT. This gives the protein CASSLSSSGHTEAFF. The full variable domain, in which reference TRBV28 and TRBJ1-1 provide the parts outside the CDR3, is DVKVTQSSRYLVKRTGEKVFLECVQDMDHENMFWYRQDPGLGLRLIYFSYDVKMKEKGDIPEGYSVSREKKERFSLILESASTNQTSMYLCASSLSSSGHTEAFFGQGTRLTVV.

The chain links TRBV6-2 or TRBV6-3 to TRBJ1-6, with a tentative D call TRBD1 (6 bases). V dropped 2 bases and J dropped 7 bases, with 12 bases sitting between them. This CDR3 has 15 amino acids. Germline V gives CDR1 MNHEY, CDR2 SVGEGT. The CDR3 protein is CASSYDARGNSPLHF. The DNA of the CDR3 is TGTGCCAGCAGTTACGATGCCAGGGGCAATTCACCCCTCCACTTT.

The genes are TRBV27 and TRBJ1-1; no clear D gene. This CDR3 spans 13 amino acids. Trimming pared 8 bases from V and 2 bases from J, leaving 12 bases between. Germline CDR1 is MNHEY and CDR2 is SMNVEV (reference sequence). The CDR3 DNA is TGTGCCAGCGGATACGGGGTTAACACTGAAGCTTTCTTT. This encodes CASGYGVNTEAFF.

The genes are TRBV18 and TRBJ1-2; possibly TRBD1 for D (6 bases). This CDR3 has 14 amino acids. Germline V gene data show CDR1 as KGHSH and CDR2 as LQKENI. The V end was cut by 2 bases, the J end by 8 bases, with 15 bases between. CDR3 in DNA: TGTGCCAGCTCACCAGGGCAGGGGACAAAAGGCTACACCTTC. It specifies CASSPGQGTKGYTF.

V and J are TRBV28 and TRBJ2-5; TRBD1 aligns across 9 bases. The CDR3 has 15 amino acids. The ends lost 6 bases at V and 4 bases at J; junction bases unmatched: 9. Per germline, CDR1 MDHEN and CDR2 SYDVKM. DNA of the CDR3: TGTGCCAGCAGCCAAATGACAGGGGGGGGAGAGACCCAGTACTTC. Translation gives CASSQMTGGGETQYF.

This clone was detected a few times. The rearrangement links TRBV30 to TRBJ1-1, with 8 nucleotides matching TRBD1. Germline-derived CDR1 and CDR2 are GTSNPN and SVGIG (reference sequence). The ends lost 2 bases at V and 0 bases at J; junction bases unmatched: 5. The CDR3 has 15 residues. CDR3 sequence reads: CAWSLLDRVNTEAFF. CDR3 DNA: TGTGCCTGGAGTCTCTTGGACAGGGTGAACACTGAAGCTTTCTTT.

This sequence joins TRBV7-2 and TRBJ1-3; 8 positions match TRBD1. V gave up 3 bases and J gave up 0 bases; unmatched junction bases: 4. CDR3 length: 16 amino acids. Germline CDR1 reads SGHTA; CDR2 reads FQGNSA. The CDR3 protein is CASSLTGAFSGNTIYF. For the CDR3, the DNA is TGTGCCAGCAGCTTGACAGGGGCCTTCTCTGGAAACACCATATATTTT.

The chain joins TRBV7-3 to TRBJ1-1, with TRBD1 matching 7 bases. V shed 0 bases, J shed 1 base, and the junction held 5 bases outside the gene matches. Per germline, CDR1 SGHTA and CDR2 FQGTGA. This CDR3 has 16 amino acids. CDR3 protein: CASSLTGTARNTEAFF. The CDR3 bases are TGTGCCAGCAGCTTAACCGGGACAGCGCGGAACACTGAAGCTTTCTTT.